The 27 T cell receptor beta chains in this list originate from one sample, sequenced in a study of cytomegalovirus exposure and HLA in healthy donors. This PCR relied on a set of 60 Vbeta primers and 13 Jbeta primers. Sequencing was performed with immunoSEQ multiplex PCR; in TCRdb, only in-frame clones are kept and a portion is missing. Among 95,000 to 150,000 clones listed, more than 75% were seen once. Sequencing was carried out using PBMCs. Receptors were obtained from an older woman in good health and CMV-seropositive.

The CDR3 DNA reads TGTGCCAGCAGTGCGACAGGGAGCAACTATGGCTACACCTTC. This encodes CASSATGSNYGYTF. The J gene is TRBJ1-2, the V gene TRBV9; the match to TRBD1 covers 7 bases. CDR1 and CDR2 (germline): SGDLS, YYNGEE. This CDR3 has 14 amino acids. Trimming removed 5 bases from V and 2 bases from J; junction bases left unmatched: 6.

The chain combines TRBV2 with TRBJ1-6, with 10 bases identical to TRBD1. V lost 4 bases, J lost 9 bases, and 3 bases stayed unmatched. This CDR3 has 14 amino acids. Germline V CDR1 and CDR2: SNHLY, FYNNEI. The CDR3 sequence is CASSVTGGLSPLHF. CDR3 nucleotide sequence: TGTGCCAGCAGTGTGACAGGGGGCCTTTCACCCCTCCACTTT.

This clone has more than one count but fewer than ten. The V call is TRBV7-9, the J call TRBJ1-5, with 8 bases lining up with TRBD1. The trim removed 5 bases at V and 4 bases at J, leaving 10 bases unmatched. Germline CDR1 reads SEHNR; CDR2 reads FQNEAQ (reference sequence). This CDR3 contains 16 residues. DNA for the CDR3: TGTGCCAGCAGCATCAACACAGGGGGAATAAATCAGCCCCAGCATTTT. Protein sequence: CASSINTGGINQPQHF.

V gene TRBV19 combines with J gene TRBJ2-1, with 9 nucleotides matching TRBD1. Germline V gives CDR1 LNHDA, CDR2 SQIVND (reference sequence). The CDR3 sequence is 14 residues long. Trimming removed 3 bases from V and 6 bases from J; junction bases left unmatched: 3. CDR3 in amino acids: CASSITGQGNEQFF. The CDR3 nucleotides read TGTGCCAGTAGTATTACGGGACAGGGCAATGAGCAGTTCTTC.

This clone came up once. J is TRBJ2-5 and V is TRBV5-5; 7 nucleotides align to TRBD1. This CDR3 comprises 14 residues. The junction had 3 bases not matched to a gene; V was cut back by 4 bases and J by 0 bases. The V gene's germline CDR1 is SGHKS and CDR2 YYEKEE (reference sequence). CDR3 residues: CASSPRGHQETQYF. CDR3 DNA: TGTGCCAGCAGCCCTAGGGGGCACCAAGAGACCCAGTACTTC.

In DNA, the CDR3 is TGTGCCAGCTCAGAACAGGGGAGCGGTAATTCACCCCTCCACTTT. Protein product: CASSEQGSGNSPLHF. This rearrangement joins TRBV18 to TRBJ1-6, with 7 bases identical to TRBD1. Germline V gene sequence: CDR1 KGHSH, CDR2 LQKENI. The CDR3 has 15 residues. V was pared by 5 bases and J by 6 bases, with 7 bases of the junction left unmatched. Combining the CDR3 with reference TRBV18 and TRBJ1-6 gives the whole variable domain NAGVMQNPRHLVRRRGQEARLRCSPMKGHSHVYWYRQLPEEGLKFMVYLQKENIIDESGMPKERFSAEFPKEGPSILRIQQVVRGDSAAYFCASSEQGSGNSPLHFGNGTRLTVT.

This clone occurred once. The rearrangement uses TRBV7-2 and TRBJ1-1; unclear D gene. Trimming left V 1 base short and J 0 bases short, with 9 bases between. CDR1 is SGHTA, CDR2 FQGNSA, per germline. CDR3 length: 15 residues. The CDR3 loop is CASSLVRTMNTEAFF. CDR3 DNA sequence: TGTGCCAGCAGCTTAGTCCGGACTATGAACACTGAAGCTTTCTTT.

The genes are TRBV6-1 and TRBJ2-5; 7 positions agree with TRBD1. The J call is doubtful: the DNA matches TRBJ2-7 better. From germline, CDR1 is MNHNS and CDR2 SASEGT. CDR3 length: 14 amino acids. CDR3 nucleotides: TGTGCCAGCACGACAGGGACAAGCTCCTACGAGCAGTACTTC. It codes for CASTTGTSSYEQYF.

The gene calls are TRBV6-6 and TRBJ2-5, with 7 bases identical to TRBD1. The junction had 4 bases not matched to a gene; V was cut back by 2 bases and J by 1 base. This CDR3 has 15 amino acids. Germline V gives CDR1 MNHNY, CDR2 SVGAGI (reference sequence). The CDR3 DNA reads as TGTGCCAGCAGTTACGAGGGGACAGCCCAAGAGACCCAGTACTTC. Encoded protein: CASSYEGTAQETQYF.

The CDR3 region has the DNA TGTGCCAGCAGTTTATCGATGGGACAACTATCCTACGAGCAGTACTTC. As protein: CASSLSMGQLSYEQYF. This chain joins TRBV27 and TRBJ2-7; D may be TRBD1 (6 bases). Germline V gene sequence: CDR1 MNHEY, CDR2 SMNVEV (reference sequence). This CDR3 is 16 amino acids long. V shed 0 bases and J shed 1 base, with 13 bases lying between them.

The CDR3 DNA follows: TGTGCCAGCAGTTGGTGGGGCGGCGAAGGCTACACCTTC. Translated, it gives CASSWWGGEGYTF. The V call is TRBV6-5, the J call TRBJ1-2, with D tentatively TRBD1 (5 bases). The length of the CDR3 is 13 residues. V was clipped by 4 bases and J by 8 bases, with 14 bases between them. Germline CDR1 reads MNHEY; CDR2 reads SVGAGI.

V gene TRBV5-4 combines with J gene TRBJ1-2, with D perhaps TRBD1 (5 bases). CDR3 length: 16 amino acids. Trimming took off 1 base at V and 0 bases at J, with 13 bases between the two ends. Germline CDR1 and CDR2: SGHNT and YYREEE (reference sequence). Here the CDR3 DNA reads TGTGCCAGCAGCTTGTTTACAGGACGACCTAACTATGGCTACACCTTC. This encodes CASSLFTGRPNYGYTF.

This clone showed up just once. This chain connects TRBV5-1 to TRBJ1-5; D may be TRBD1 (5 bases). This CDR3 contains 15 residues. Trimming pared 2 bases from V and 6 bases from J, leaving 15 bases between. Germline V gene lookup returns CDR1 SGHRS and CDR2 YFSETQ. The CDR3 loop reads CASSLSTGMGQPQHF. The CDR3 DNA reads as TGCGCCAGCAGCTTATCCACAGGAATGGGTCAGCCCCAGCATTTT.

The V call is TRBV9, the J call TRBJ2-1; possible D gene TRBD2, 6 bases. The CDR3 runs to 18 residues. Trimming took 0 bases from V and 2 from J, leaving 18 bases between them. CDR1 is SGDLS and CDR2 is YYNGEE in the germline V gene. This CDR3 is CASSVGSSGGPTYNEQFF. CDR3 nucleotides: TGTGCCAGCAGCGTAGGTAGTAGCGGCGGACCAACCTACAATGAGCAGTTCTTC.

The chain uses TRBV4-1 and TRBJ1-5, with D unresolved. V lost 0 bases, J lost 1 base, and 13 bases lay in between. CDR3 length: 17 residues. The germline V gene encodes CDR1 MGHRA and CDR2 YSYEKL. CDR3 loop: CASSQDPRQESNQPQHF. In DNA, the CDR3 is TGCGCCAGCAGCCAAGATCCCCGACAAGAAAGCAATCAGCCCCAGCATTTT.

The genes are TRBV7-3 and TRBJ2-3, with D unclear. CDR1 and CDR2 from the germline V gene are SGHTA and FQGTGA. V was clipped by 1 base and J by 5 bases, with 10 bases between them. CDR3 length: 14 amino acids. CDR3 loop: CASSLMASLDTQYF. The CDR3 DNA is TGTGCCAGCAGCTTAATGGCTAGTCTAGATACGCAGTATTTT.

The V call is TRBV5-6, the J call TRBJ2-7; D is unresolved. CDR1 SGHDT and CDR2 YYEEEE come from the germline V gene. Between the trimmed V and J ends, which lost 2 bases and 2 bases, there was a span of 11 bases. The CDR3 totals 14 residues. CDR3 coding DNA: TGTGCCAGCAGCTTCGACCCAGGCCCCTACGAGCAGTACTTC. Encoded protein: CASSFDPGPYEQYF. Full variable domain (missing parts from reference TRBV5-6 and TRBJ2-7): DAGVTQSPTHLIKTRGQQVTLRCSPKSGHDTVSWYQQALGQGPQFIFQYYEEEERQRGNFPDRFSGHQFPNYSSELNVNALLLGDSALYLCASSFDPGPYEQYFGPGTRLTVT.

On this clone: Its ends do not fully match the called genes, so a read error is possible. The chain uses TRBV9 and TRBJ2-6; tentatively, D is TRBD1 (6 bases). The CDR3 spans 19 residues. CDR1 SGDLS and CDR2 YYNGEE come from the germline V gene. CDR3 coding DNA: TGTGCCAGCAGCGTAGATTTAGGAGACAGGTACTCTGAGGCCAACGTCCTGACTTTC. It specifies CASSVDLGDRYSEANVLTF.

The gene calls are TRBV25-1 and TRBJ2-1, with a weak D call TRBD2 (5 bases). Germline-derived CDR1 and CDR2 are MGHDK and SYGVNS. This CDR3 has 13 amino acids. Between the trimmed V and J ends, which lost 8 bases and 2 bases, there was a span of 10 bases. The CDR3 here is CASAGPPYNEQFF. CDR3 DNA sequence: TGTGCCAGCGCGGGCCCCCCCTACAATGAGCAGTTCTTC.

The CDR3 region is CSVHKGGTEYEQYF. CDR3 nucleotide sequence: TGCAGCGTTCATAAGGGTGGGACAGAGTACGAGCAGTACTTC. The V gene is TRBV29-1, the J gene TRBJ2-7; 7 nucleotides agree with TRBD1. Germline CDR1 and CDR2: SQVTM and ANQGSEA. V gave up 5 bases and J gave up 4 bases; unmatched junction bases: 11. This CDR3 has 14 amino acids.

This chain connects TRBV6-5 to TRBJ1-2; TRBD1 matches at 9 bases. The CDR3 contains 14 residues. The germline gives CDR1 MNHEY, CDR2 SVGAGI. Losses at the gene ends were 4 bases for V and 8 bases for J; bases not matched to a gene: 8. The chain's CDR3 is CASSSGTGRGGYTF. The CDR3, as DNA: TGTGCCAGCAGTTCGGGGACAGGGAGAGGAGGCTACACCTTC.

The J gene is TRBJ1-4, the V gene TRBV7-9; 7 bases match TRBD1. This CDR3 has 16 amino acids. V lost 5 bases and J lost 0; bases outside the gene matches: 6. The germline gives CDR1 SEHNR, CDR2 FQNEAQ (reference sequence). In DNA, the CDR3 is TGTGCCAGCAGCCAACAGGGGATTGCAACTAATGAAAAACTGTTTTTT. It encodes CASSQQGIATNEKLFF.

The chain carries TRBV4-3 and TRBJ2-1; the match to TRBD1 covers 8 bases. V lost 6 bases to trimming and J lost 6 bases; unmatched junction nucleotides: 10. The CDR3 sequence is 15 residues long. Germline V gene data show CDR1 as LGHNA and CDR2 as YSLEER. DNA of the CDR3: TGCGCCAGCAGTCTCGGACAGGGTTATTTCAATGAGCAGTTCTTC. Protein sequence: CASSLGQGYFNEQFF.

The CDR3 nucleotides read TGTGCCAGCAGTGACTTACTGTGGGATACGCAGTATTTT. Residues: CASSDLLWDTQYF. The chain employs TRBV2 and TRBJ2-3, with D uncertain. This CDR3 comprises 13 residues. Germline CDR1 and CDR2: SNHLY and FYNNEI. The V end lost 3 bases, the J end lost 6 bases, and 10 bases lay between the germline ends.

The genes are TRBV4-3 and TRBJ1-5; D is unresolved. The CDR3 is 15 residues long. V lost 0 bases to trimming and J lost 7 bases, with 13 bases between them. The germline V gene has CDR1 LGHNA and CDR2 YSLEER. The CDR3 coding sequence is TGCGCCAGCAGCCAAGAGAAGGTGTTGGAGCAGCCCCAGCATTTT. Its translation: CASSQEKVLEQPQHF.

V and J are TRBV5-1 and TRBJ1-2; D gene unclear. The V gene lost 0 bases and the J gene lost 4 bases, with 13 bases spanning the gap. Germline assignment: CDR1 SGHRS and CDR2 YFSETQ. This CDR3 region has 15 residues. The CDR3 protein is CASSLDGVGSYGYTF. As DNA, the CDR3 is TGCGCCAGCAGCTTGGATGGTGTAGGGAGCTATGGCTACACCTTC.

The chain has TRBV27 and TRBJ2-1, with TRBD2 matching 16 bases. Germline V gene lookup returns CDR1 MNHEY and CDR2 SMNVEV (reference sequence). Trimming at V came to 3 bases and at J to 0 bases, leaving 8 bases not matched to a gene. The CDR3 sequence is 20 residues long. CDR3 loop: CASSFLSGTSGGASYNEQFF. The CDR3 DNA follows: TGTGCCAGCAGTTTCCTTTCCGGGACTAGCGGGGGGGCCTCCTACAATGAGCAGTTCTTC.